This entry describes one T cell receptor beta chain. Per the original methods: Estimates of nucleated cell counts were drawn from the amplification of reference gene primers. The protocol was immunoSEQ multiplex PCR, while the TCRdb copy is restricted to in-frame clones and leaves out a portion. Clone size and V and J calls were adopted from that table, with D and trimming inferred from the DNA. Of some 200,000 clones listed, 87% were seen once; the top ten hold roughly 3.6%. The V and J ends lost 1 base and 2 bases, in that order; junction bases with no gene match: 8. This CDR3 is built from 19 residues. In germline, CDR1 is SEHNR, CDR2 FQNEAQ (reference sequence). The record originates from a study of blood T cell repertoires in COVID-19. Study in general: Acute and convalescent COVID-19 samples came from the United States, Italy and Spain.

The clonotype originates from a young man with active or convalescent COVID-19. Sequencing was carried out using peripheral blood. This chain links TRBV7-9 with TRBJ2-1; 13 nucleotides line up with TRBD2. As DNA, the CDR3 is TGTGCCAGCAGCTTAGGGACTAGCGGGAGTCCCCGTGCCTACAATGAGCAGTTCTTC. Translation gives CASSLGTSGSPRAYNEQFF.